This T cell receptor beta chain was captured in a study of T cells in Graves' hyperthyroidism and ophthalmopathy. Study findings and constraints: Ophthalmopathy and stable hyperthyroidism were told apart by a 13 V-J model. The model identified upcoming ophthalmopathy a median approximately seven months ahead of onset.

Regions amplified from RNA transcripts were the TCR beta CDR3 regions. The study used the HTBI primer set for a first-round RT-PCR of the TCR CDR3. TCRdb reprocessed the multiplex PCR reads with MiXCR, giving one entry per CDR3 protein. Here the sample spans over 250,000 distinct CDR3 sequences, around a quarter being singletons. Each patient was aged 18 to 65 and had newly diagnosed hyperthyroidism of under 2 months' duration. The diagnoses drew upon clinical symptoms, serum thyroxine and TRAb, thyroid ultrasound and orbital computed tomography. This clonotype was detected only a few times. Its antigen remains unknown. This clonotype was obtained from a man in his forties or fifties with Graves' hyperthyroidism that later progressed to Graves' ophthalmopathy. Sequencing was done on a sample of blood.

The chain's CDR3 is CASSYSDRAKTQYF. In DNA form, the CDR3 reads TGTGCCAGCAGTTACTCTGACAGGGCGAAGACCCAGTACTTC. The chain combines TRBV6-5 with TRBJ2-5, with 7 bases aligning to TRBD1. This CDR3 contains 14 residues. Germline V gene data show CDR1 as MNHEY and CDR2 as SVGAGI. Trimming took 0 bases from V and 6 from J; bases not matched to a gene: 4.